This entry describes one T cell receptor (beta chain). Each individual donor underwent a draw of roughly 10 milliliters of peripheral blood. This CDR3 comprises 15 residues. Trimming left V 3 bases short and J 1 base short, with 13 bases between. The germline V gene encodes CDR1 SGHRS and CDR2 YFSETQ. The data originate from a study of blood T cells in healthy people across ages. A second PCR of about 7 to 12 cycles used a sample-barcoded 5' primer and a J-beta primer mix. TCRdb passed the 5' RACE reads through MiXCR, listing each CDR3 protein once. The repertoire includes 1,500,000 or so distinct CDR3 sequences, approximately 42% of them detected once, and 4% sits in the top ten.

The sequencing input was blood. The TCR was taken from a woman between 18 and 29 years old in good health. V and J are TRBV5-1 and TRBJ1-1; D unclear. The CDR3 bases are TGCGCCAGCAGCTCATTTCGGGGAGAGAACACTGAAGCTTTCTTT. Translated, it gives CASSSFRGENTEAFF. The full variable domain, its missing parts supplied by reference TRBV5-1 and TRBJ1-1, is KAGVTQTPRYLIKTRGQQVTLSCSPISGHRSVSWYQQTPGQGLQFLFEYFSETQRNKGNFPGRFSGRQFSNSRSEMNVSTLELGDSALYLCASSSFRGENTEAFFGQGTRLTVV.